Below are 27 T cell receptor beta chains sequenced from a single sample in a study of post-analysis software for immune sequencing data. Antigens for these TCRs are unknown. Study findings and constraints: Relative to controls, patients had 4 or 5 TRBV segments at higher frequency, with TRBV5-6, TRBV5-1 and TRBV20-1 among these.

The TCR beta cDNA libraries contained unique molecular identifiers. Via MiXCR, TCRdb re-called the PCR reads, giving one row per CDR3 protein. The sample comprises about 620,000 distinct CDR3 sequences, roughly 46% of which are singletons, and about 1.5% rests with the top ten. The sequenced material came from blood. These receptors all come from a girl aged 5-17 years with multiple sclerosis.

The chain couples TRBV6-4 to TRBJ1-2; D is undetermined. V shed 4 bases and J shed 4 bases, with 10 bases lying between them. Germline assignment: CDR1 MRHNA and CDR2 SNTAGT. The CDR3 loop spans 13 amino acids. This CDR3 is CASSALLGYGYTF. The CDR3 DNA sequence: TGTGCCAGCAGTGCCCTTCTTGGCTATGGCTACACCTTC.

The chain links TRBV5-6 to TRBJ2-3; the D gene could be TRBD1 or TRBD2 (6 bases each). The CDR3 spans 14 residues. CDR1 is SGHDT and CDR2 is YYEEEE in the germline V gene. Trimming took off 2 bases at V and 14 bases at J, with 21 bases between the two ends. The CDR3 DNA reads as TGTGCCAGCAGCTTATTATCGGAGGGGGTGGTCCGGTATTTT. Amino acid sequence: CASSLLSEGVVRYF.

The chain carries TRBV7-6 and TRBJ2-7; 7 bases map to TRBD2. Trimming removed 5 bases from V and 6 bases from J; junction bases left unmatched: 13. Germline lookup yields CDR1 SGHVS and CDR2 FNYEAQ. The CDR3 has 15 amino acids. CDR3 in DNA: TGTGCCAGCAGCCCTCCTTCGGCGGGAGTTAGCGAGCAGTACTTC. Its translation: CASSPPSAGVSEQYF.

This clonotype was seen only once. The gene calls are TRBV5-1 and TRBJ2-1; 9 bases are a match to TRBD2. CDR1 and CDR2 (germline): SGHRS, YFSETQ. Unmatched junction bases numbered 7, after V lost 0 bases and J lost 0 bases. The CDR3 contains 18 residues. The CDR3 DNA reads as TGCGCCAGCAGCTTGGCCCCCTGGCGGGGGGGCTCCTACAATGAGCAGTTCTTC. Translating it yields CASSLAPWRGGSYNEQFF.

The gene calls are TRBV4-1 and TRBJ2-7; TRBD1 matches 8 bases. Germline V lookup: CDR1 MGHRA, CDR2 YSYEKL. This CDR3 contains 15 residues. The V gene end was trimmed by 2 bases and the J gene end by 3 bases; junction bases not matched to a gene: 6. CDR3 sequence reads: CASSQNRQGRYEQYF. In DNA, the CDR3 is TGCGCCAGCAGCCAAAACCGACAGGGGCGCTACGAGCAGTACTTC.

The chain links TRBV19 to TRBJ2-1; no firm D call. The J call is doubtful: the DNA matches TRBJ2-7 better. Germline V CDR1 and CDR2: LNHDA, SQIVND (reference sequence). CDR3 length: 12 residues. Here the CDR3 reads CASSMRRNEQYF. The DNA for the CDR3 is TGTGCCAGTAGTATGAGGCGGAATGAGCAGTACTTC.

The J gene is TRBJ2-1, the V gene TRBV29-1; 11 bases align to TRBD2. Trimming at V came to 8 bases and at J to 8 bases, leaving 8 bases not matched to a gene. Germline lookup yields CDR1 SQVTM and CDR2 ANQGSEA. The CDR3 totals 13 residues. The CDR3 coding sequence is TGCAGCTCCGAACTAGCGGGAGCCCATGAGCAGTTCTTC. It is translated as CSSELAGAHEQFF.

The chain carries TRBV5-1 and TRBJ1-1, with D perhaps TRBD1 (5 bases). CDR3 length equals 17 residues. V was trimmed by 0 bases and J by 1 base, leaving 16 bases between them. Germline loops: CDR1 SGHRS, CDR2 YFSETQ. CDR3 sequence: CASSLGVGQAKNTEAFF. In DNA form, the CDR3 reads TGCGCCAGCAGCTTGGGTGTGGGGCAGGCCAAGAACACTGAAGCTTTCTTT.

This clonotype was found a few times. CDR3 residues: CASSAGRRAAYEQYF. As DNA, the CDR3 is TGTGCCAGCAGCGCGGGACGGAGGGCCGCCTACGAGCAGTACTTC. The V call is TRBV7-8, the J call TRBJ2-7; a weak D match, TRBD2 (6 bases). This CDR3 is built from 15 residues. V lost 5 bases and J lost 2, with 16 bases in between. Germline V CDR1 and CDR2: SGHVS, FQNEAQ.

The V gene is TRBV7-6, the J gene TRBJ2-7; D assignment may be TRBD1 or TRBD2 (5 bases each). This CDR3 is built from 15 residues. Germline V gives CDR1 SGHVS, CDR2 FNYEAQ. The V end lost 4 bases, the J end lost 6 bases, and 19 bases lay between the germline ends. CDR3 coding DNA: TGTGCCAGCAGCTCCCCGAGAGGGACCCTGGGCGAGCAGTACTTC. Protein: CASSSPRGTLGEQYF.

CDR3 sequence (DNA): TGCGCCAGCAGCCGATTAGCGGGAGTGGAGCAGTTCTTC. It specifies CASSRLAGVEQFF. This chain uses TRBV4-1 with TRBJ2-1, with 9 bases aligning to TRBD2. This CDR3 comprises 13 residues. Germline-derived CDR1 and CDR2 are MGHRA and YSYEKL. With 4 bases clipped from V and 10 bases from J, the junction kept 5 bases outside the gene matches.

On this clonotype itself: A junction end diverges from the germline sequence, so it may reflect a read error. The rearrangement links TRBV20-1 to TRBJ1-2; TRBD1 aligns across 8 bases. This CDR3 contains 12 residues. CDR1 is DFQATT, CDR2 SNEGSKA, per germline (reference sequence). The CDR3 sequence: CSATGQGGGYIF. CDR3 sequence (DNA): TGCAGTGCTACTGGACAGGGAGGTGGCTACATCTTC.

The J gene is TRBJ2-1, the V gene TRBV7-8; D perhaps matches TRBD2 (6 bases). CDR3 length equals 14 residues. V gave up 4 bases and J gave up 5 bases, with 12 bases separating them. CDR1 and CDR2 (germline): SGHVS, FQNEAQ. The CDR3 bases are TGTGCCAGCAGCTCAGTCGGAGGGAACAATGAGCAGTTCTTC. Its protein is CASSSVGGNNEQFF.

This clonotype was picked up a small number of times. The V call is TRBV7-9, the J call TRBJ2-7; D not resolved. The CDR3 loop spans 14 amino acids. CDR1 is SEHNR, CDR2 FQNEAQ, per germline (reference sequence). V was shortened by 6 bases and J by 6 bases, with 18 bases between the two germline ends. CDR3: CASSGSLDLGEQYF. The CDR3 DNA is TGTGCCAGCAGTGGGTCCCTAGACCTTGGCGAGCAGTACTTC.

This clonotype was recorded many times. This chain links TRBV20-1 with TRBJ2-5; possibly TRBD2 for D (6 bases). CDR3 length: 15 amino acids. Germline CDR1 and CDR2: DFQATT and SNEGSKA (reference sequence). Trimming shortened V by 0 bases and J by 8 bases, and 19 bases separated the two germline ends. CDR3 amino acids: CSARDQGGPRGTQYF. In DNA form, the CDR3 reads TGCAGTGCTAGAGATCAGGGCGGCCCGCGGGGTACCCAGTACTTC.

This clonotype was recorded a few times. J is TRBJ1-2 and V is TRBV6-1; D uncertain. Germline V gene sequence: CDR1 MNHNS, CDR2 SASEGT. V lost 4 bases, J lost 8 bases, and 14 bases lay in between. The CDR3 is 13 amino acids. The CDR3 sequence is CASSVDSGRGYTF. CDR3 bases: TGTGCCAGCAGTGTTGACTCAGGTAGAGGCTACACCTTC.

The genes are TRBV29-1 and TRBJ2-7; 7 positions agree with TRBD1. The germline gives CDR1 SQVTM, CDR2 ANQGSEA. The length of the CDR3 is 12 residues. V dropped 5 bases and J dropped 4; count of bases not matched to a gene: 5. The CDR3 region has the DNA TGCAGCGTTAGGGACAGCCGATACGAGCAGTACTTC. Encoded protein: CSVRDSRYEQYF.

This clonotype has more than one count but fewer than ten. V and J are TRBV9 and TRBJ2-5; TRBD2 matches 9 bases. This CDR3 is built from 16 residues. With V trimmed by 3 bases and J by 6 bases, 12 bases remained unmatched. Germline V gives CDR1 SGDLS, CDR2 YYNGEE. In nucleotides, the CDR3 is TGTGCCAGCAGCGCTTGGGGTAGCGGGGGAATACAGACCCAGTACTTC. Amino acids: CASSAWGSGGIQTQYF.

V is TRBV7-8 and J is TRBJ2-3; D unresolved. The CDR3 runs to 15 residues. CDR1 is SGHVS and CDR2 is FQNEAQ in the germline V gene. V was cut by 5 bases and J by 0 bases, with 12 bases left in between. Here the CDR3 reads CASSPFWRSTDTQYF. The DNA for the CDR3 is TGTGCCAGCAGCCCTTTTTGGCGCAGCACAGATACGCAGTATTTT.

This clonotype was seen more than once but under ten times. The chain has TRBV4-2 and TRBJ2-1; D not resolved. Germline V gene data show CDR1 as LGHNA and CDR2 as YNFKEQ. This CDR3 has 16 residues. Trimming took off 0 bases at V and 1 base at J, with 10 bases between the two ends. The CDR3 protein is CASSQEGQESYNEQFF. CDR3 coding DNA: TGTGCCAGCAGCCAAGAAGGGCAGGAGTCCTACAATGAGCAGTTCTTC.

V gene TRBV7-2 combines with J gene TRBJ2-3; D gene unclear. Germline CDR1 reads SGHTA; CDR2 reads FQGNSA. The CDR3 is made up of 13 amino acids. With 1 base removed from V and 6 bases from J, the gap between germline ends came to 8 bases. The CDR3 nucleotides read TGTGCCAGCAGCTTAGTAGGCGAGGATACGCAGTATTTT. Translated: CASSLVGEDTQYF.

This clonotype occurred once. The CDR3 sequence is CSARGDNSGANVLTF. DNA of the CDR3: TGCAGTGCTAGGGGAGACAACTCTGGGGCCAACGTCCTGACTTTC. The V gene is TRBV20-1, the J gene TRBJ2-6; D may be TRBD2 (5 bases). Germline V gene lookup returns CDR1 DFQATT and CDR2 SNEGSKA (reference sequence). CDR3 length: 15 residues. The V gene lost 3 bases and the J gene lost 0 bases, with 9 bases spanning the gap.

The chain carries TRBV4-1 and TRBJ2-7; TRBD1 is a possible D gene (6 bases). The CDR3 loop spans 15 amino acids. Looked up from germline, CDR1 is MGHRA and CDR2 is YSYEKL. The V end was cut by 4 bases, the J end by 3 bases, with 16 bases between. CDR3: CASSPGQGPIYEQYF. CDR3 bases: TGCGCCAGCAGCCCCGGGCAGGGGCCTATCTACGAGCAGTACTTC.

This sequence joins TRBV5-1 and TRBJ2-5; tentatively, D is TRBD1 (6 bases). The CDR3 has 15 residues. V lost 1 base, J lost 2 bases, and 12 bases lay in between. Germline CDR1 reads SGHRS; CDR2 reads YFSETQ. CDR3 loop: CASSLIGTKQETQYF. In DNA form, the CDR3 reads TGCGCCAGCAGCTTGATCGGGACAAAGCAAGAGACCCAGTACTTC.

CDR3 in DNA: TGCGCCAGCAGCGCCCTGTCCGGGCAGCATAATTCACCCCTCCACTTT. This translates into CASSALSGQHNSPLHF. The chain recombines TRBV5-1 with TRBJ1-6; D gene ambiguous. The V gene lost 4 bases and the J gene lost 5 bases, with 16 bases spanning the gap. This CDR3 has 16 amino acids. Germline CDR1 SGHRS, CDR2 YFSETQ.

The chain links TRBV12-3 or TRBV12-4 to TRBJ2-3; D perhaps matches TRBD2 (5 bases). With 2 bases removed from V and 0 bases from J, the gap between germline ends came to 15 bases. The CDR3 is made up of 17 amino acids. The CDR3 is CASSLILGGGSTDTQYF. The CDR3 DNA is TGTGCCAGCAGTTTAATTCTCGGCGGAGGCAGCACAGATACGCAGTATTTT.

The rearrangement links TRBV5-1 to TRBJ2-5; D assignment may be TRBD1 or TRBD2 (7 bases each). Germline V gene data show CDR1 as SGHRS and CDR2 as YFSETQ. CDR3 length equals 17 residues. The V and J ends lost 0 bases and 4 bases respectively, with 19 bases between them. The CDR3 reads CASSLAKGAGERETQYF. The DNA of the CDR3 is TGCGCCAGCAGCTTGGCCAAGGGGGCGGGAGAACGAGAGACCCAGTACTTC.